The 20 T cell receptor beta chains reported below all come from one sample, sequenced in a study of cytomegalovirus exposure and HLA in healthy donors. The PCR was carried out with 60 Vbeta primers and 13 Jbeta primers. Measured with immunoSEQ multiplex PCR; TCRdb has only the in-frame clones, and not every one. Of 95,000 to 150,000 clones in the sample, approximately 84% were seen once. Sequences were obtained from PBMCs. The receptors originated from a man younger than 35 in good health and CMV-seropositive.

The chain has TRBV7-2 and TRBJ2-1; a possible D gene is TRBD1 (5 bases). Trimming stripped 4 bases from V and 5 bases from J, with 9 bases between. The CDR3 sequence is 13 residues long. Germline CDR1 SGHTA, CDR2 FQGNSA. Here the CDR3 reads CASSSDSNNEQFF. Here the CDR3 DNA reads TGTGCCAGCAGCTCAGACAGCAACAATGAGCAGTTCTTC.

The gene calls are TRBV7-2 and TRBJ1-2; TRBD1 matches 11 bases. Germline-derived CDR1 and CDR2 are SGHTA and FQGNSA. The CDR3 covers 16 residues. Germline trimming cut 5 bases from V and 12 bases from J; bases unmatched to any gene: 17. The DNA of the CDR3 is TGTGCCAGCAGCCCTTGGACAGGGGGCGCCAGTTTTTCGGACACCTTC. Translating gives CASSPWTGGASFSDTF.

CDR3 DNA sequence: TGTGCCAGCAGCTTTGGCGGGACAGTTGGAGACAATGAGCAGTTCTTC. This codes for CASSFGGTVGDNEQFF. The chain is built from TRBV7-9 and TRBJ2-1; perhaps TRBD1 as D (7 bases). Germline-derived CDR1 and CDR2 are SEHNR and FQNEAQ (reference sequence). The CDR3 spans 16 residues. The germline V and J ends were trimmed by 3 bases and 5 bases, with 17 bases remaining between them.

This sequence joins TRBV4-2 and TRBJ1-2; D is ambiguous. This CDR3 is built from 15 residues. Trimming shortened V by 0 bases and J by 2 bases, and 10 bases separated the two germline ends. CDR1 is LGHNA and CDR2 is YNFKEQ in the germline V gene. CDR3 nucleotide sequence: TGTGCCAGCAGCCAAGACGGGATATCGAACTATGGCTACACCTTC. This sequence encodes CASSQDGISNYGYTF.

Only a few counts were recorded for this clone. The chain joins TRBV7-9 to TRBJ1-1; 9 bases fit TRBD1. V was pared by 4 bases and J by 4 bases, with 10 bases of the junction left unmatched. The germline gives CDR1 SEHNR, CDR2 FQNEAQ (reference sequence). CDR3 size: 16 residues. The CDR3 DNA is TGTGCCAGCAGCTCAGGGACCGGGACAGGGATCACTGAAGCTTTCTTT. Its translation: CASSSGTGTGITEAFF.

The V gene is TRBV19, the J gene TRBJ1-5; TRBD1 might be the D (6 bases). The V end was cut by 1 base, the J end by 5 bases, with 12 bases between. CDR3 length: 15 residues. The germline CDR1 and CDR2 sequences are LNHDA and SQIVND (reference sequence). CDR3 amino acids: CASSIAGTQHQPQHF. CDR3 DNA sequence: TGTGCCAGTAGTATAGCCGGGACACAACATCAGCCCCAGCATTTT.

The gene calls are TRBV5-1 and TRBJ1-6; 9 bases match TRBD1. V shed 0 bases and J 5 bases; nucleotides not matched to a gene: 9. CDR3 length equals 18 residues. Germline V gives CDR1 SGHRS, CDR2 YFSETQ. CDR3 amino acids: CASSLEPGQGVDNSPLHF. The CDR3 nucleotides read TGCGCCAGCAGCTTGGAACCGGGACAGGGAGTGGATAATTCACCCCTCCACTTT.

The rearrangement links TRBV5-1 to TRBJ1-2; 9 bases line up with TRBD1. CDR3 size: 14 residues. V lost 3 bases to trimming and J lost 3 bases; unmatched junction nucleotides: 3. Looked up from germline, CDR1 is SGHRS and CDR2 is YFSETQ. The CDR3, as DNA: TGCGCCAGCAGCTCTACAGGGGGCCACTATGGCTACACCTTC. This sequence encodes CASSSTGGHYGYTF.

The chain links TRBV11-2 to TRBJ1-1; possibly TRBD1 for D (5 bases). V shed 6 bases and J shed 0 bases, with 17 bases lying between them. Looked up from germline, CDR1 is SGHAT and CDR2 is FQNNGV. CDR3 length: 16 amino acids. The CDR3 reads CASRSTAGRMNTEAFF. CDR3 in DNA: TGTGCCAGCAGGAGCACTGCAGGGCGAATGAACACTGAAGCTTTCTTT.

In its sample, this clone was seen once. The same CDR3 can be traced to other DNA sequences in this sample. The CDR3 protein is CASSIQGGNQPQHF. For the CDR3, the DNA is TGTGCCAGTAGTATTCAAGGAGGCAATCAGCCCCAGCATTTT. This rearrangement joins TRBV19 to TRBJ1-5; the D is unclear. The CDR3 is 14 amino acids. Between the trimmed V and J ends, which lost 3 bases and 2 bases, there was a span of 8 bases. The germline CDR1 and CDR2 sequences are LNHDA and SQIVND (reference sequence).

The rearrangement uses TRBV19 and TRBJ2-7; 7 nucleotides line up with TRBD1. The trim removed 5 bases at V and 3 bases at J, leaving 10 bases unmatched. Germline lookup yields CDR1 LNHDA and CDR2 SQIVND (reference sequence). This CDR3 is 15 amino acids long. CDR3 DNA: TGTGCCAGTAGTGCGGGCAGGGGGTCCCTCTACGAGCAGTACTTC. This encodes CASSAGRGSLYEQYF.

CDR3 sequence reads: CASSQELTQGLDTQYF. The CDR3 bases are TGCGCCAGCAGCCAGGAGCTGACACAGGGTTTGGACACCCAGTACTTC. The J gene is TRBJ2-5, the V gene TRBV4-3, with D possibly being TRBD1 (6 bases). Germline assignment: CDR1 LGHNA and CDR2 YSLEER. The V and J ends lost 3 bases and 8 bases respectively, with 22 bases between them. There are 16 residues in the CDR3.

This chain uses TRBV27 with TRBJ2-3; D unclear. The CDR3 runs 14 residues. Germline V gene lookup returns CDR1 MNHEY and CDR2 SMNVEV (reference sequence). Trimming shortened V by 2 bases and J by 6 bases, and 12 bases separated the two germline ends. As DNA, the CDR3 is TGTGCCAGCAGTTTACCAGGAATACATGATACGCAGTATTTT. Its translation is CASSLPGIHDTQYF.

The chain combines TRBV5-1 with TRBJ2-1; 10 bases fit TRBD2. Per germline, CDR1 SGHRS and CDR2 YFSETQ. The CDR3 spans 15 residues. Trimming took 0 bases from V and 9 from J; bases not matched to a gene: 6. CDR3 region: CASSLATAGGLEQFF. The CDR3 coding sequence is TGCGCCAGCAGCTTGGCCACAGCGGGAGGGCTTGAGCAGTTCTTC.

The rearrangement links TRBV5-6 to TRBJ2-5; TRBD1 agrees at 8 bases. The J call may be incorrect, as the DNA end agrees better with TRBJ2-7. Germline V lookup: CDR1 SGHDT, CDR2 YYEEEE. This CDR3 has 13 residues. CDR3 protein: CASSRQGLYEQYF. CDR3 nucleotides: TGTGCCAGCAGCCGACAGGGGCTCTACGAGCAGTACTTC.

The CDR3 nucleotides are TGCGCCAGCCGGAGCGGAAACAATGAGCAGTTCTTC. As protein: CASRSGNNEQFF. The rearrangement joins TRBV5-1 to TRBJ2-1, with D perhaps TRBD2 (5 bases). The V end was cut by 7 bases, the J end by 5 bases, with 10 bases between. Looked up from germline, CDR1 is SGHRS and CDR2 is YFSETQ. The CDR3 has 12 residues.

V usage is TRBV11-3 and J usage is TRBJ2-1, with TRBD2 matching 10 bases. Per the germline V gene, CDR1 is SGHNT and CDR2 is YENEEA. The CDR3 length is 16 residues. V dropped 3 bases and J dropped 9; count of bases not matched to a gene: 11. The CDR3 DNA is TGTGCCAGCAGCTTCAGGCTAGCGGGAGAGGACGGTGAGCAGTTCTTC. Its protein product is CASSFRLAGEDGEQFF.

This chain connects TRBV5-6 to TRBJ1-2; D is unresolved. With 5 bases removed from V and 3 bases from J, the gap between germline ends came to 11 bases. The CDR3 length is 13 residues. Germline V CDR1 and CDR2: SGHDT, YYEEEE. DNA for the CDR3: TGTGCCAGCAGGTTCGCCAGCGACTATGGCTACACCTTC. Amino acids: CASRFASDYGYTF.

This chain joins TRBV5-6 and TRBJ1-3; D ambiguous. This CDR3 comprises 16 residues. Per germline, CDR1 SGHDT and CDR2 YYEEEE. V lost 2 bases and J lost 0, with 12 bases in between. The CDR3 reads CASSFRVLNSGNTIYF. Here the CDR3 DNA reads TGTGCCAGCAGCTTCCGGGTGCTAAACTCTGGAAACACCATATATTTT.

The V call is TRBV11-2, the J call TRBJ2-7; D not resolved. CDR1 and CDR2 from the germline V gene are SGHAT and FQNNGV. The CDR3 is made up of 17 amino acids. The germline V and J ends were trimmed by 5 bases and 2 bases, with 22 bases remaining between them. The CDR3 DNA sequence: TGTGCCAGCAGCCCTCCGAACGCGGTTGCCTTGACCTACGAGCAGTACTTC. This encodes CASSPPNAVALTYEQYF.